This TCR beta chain is drawn from a study of blood T cells in healthy people across ages. A remark on this clonotype: As yet, its antigen is unknown.

Primed by a sample-barcoded 5' primer and a J-beta primer mix, a second PCR proceeded for about 7 to 11 cycles. A tag from a template-switch adaptor with 12 random nucleotides marked each cDNA molecule. TCRdb reprocessed the 5' RACE reads via MiXCR and lists one record per CDR3 protein. The table has about 1.6 million distinct CDR3 sequences, roughly 32% seen once; the top ten hold roughly 12%. Study results and limitations: Older age coincided with a roughly linear decline in TCR beta diversity per million T cells.

Collection of 9 to 10 milliliters of peripheral blood was performed for each donor. The CDR3 length is 13 residues. The V end was cut by 6 bases, the J end by 1 base, with 7 bases between. The germline V gene has CDR1 SGHAT and CDR2 FQNNGV. The sequenced sample was blood. This receptor was identified in a woman aged 25 to 39 in good health. This chain joins TRBV11-2 and TRBJ2-1; unclear D gene. This CDR3 reads CASSGESYNEQFF. The DNA of the CDR3 is TGTGCCAGCAGTGGGGAATCCTACAATGAGCAGTTCTTC.